Shown below are 5 T cell receptor beta chains from a single sample sequenced in a study of CD8 T cells in ankylosing spondylitis. One entry per CDR3 protein, called by TCRdb with MiXCR from the 5' RACE reads. The sample has some 130,000 distinct CDR3 sequences, roughly 13% seen once. Sequenced input: blood, either unsorted or a sorted T cell fraction (not recorded which). These receptors all stem from a female donor with ankylosing spondylitis or in good health (not recorded which).

This clonotype was detected ten times or more. The CDR3 spells CASSSDSPLEQYF. The CDR3 DNA sequence: TGTGCCAGCAGTAGTGACAGCCCCCTAGAGCAGTACTTC. The V call is TRBV28, the J call TRBJ2-7; weak D call: TRBD1 (5 bases). Between the trimmed V and J ends, which lost 5 bases and 7 bases, there was a span of 15 bases. Germline lookup yields CDR1 MDHEN and CDR2 SYDVKM. The CDR3 spans 13 residues.

The chain recombines TRBV11-2 with TRBJ2-2, with TRBD2 identical over 15 bases. Losses at the gene ends were 5 bases for V and 2 bases for J; bases not matched to a gene: 9. Looked up from germline, CDR1 is SGHAT and CDR2 is FQNNGV. The CDR3 consists of 19 residues. The chain's CDR3 is CASSPTGLAGGGNTGELFF. CDR3 DNA: TGTGCCAGCAGCCCAACGGGACTAGCGGGAGGAGGAAACACCGGGGAGCTGTTTTTT.

V and J are TRBV5-5 and TRBJ2-1, with 8 bases fitting TRBD2. The V segment lost 1 base and the J segment 3 bases; nucleotides outside the gene matches: 6. This CDR3 is built from 16 residues. Germline-derived CDR1 and CDR2 are SGHKS and YYEKEE (reference sequence). The CDR3 is CASSLFGLAVYNEQFF. CDR3 bases: TGTGCCAGCAGCTTGTTTGGACTAGCTGTCTACAATGAGCAGTTCTTC.

This clonotype has just a few counts. This rearrangement joins TRBV5-8 to TRBJ2-2, with TRBD2 matching 11 bases. Losses at the gene ends were 4 bases for V and 2 bases for J; bases not matched to a gene: 4. Germline V gene data show CDR1 as SGHTS and CDR2 as YDEGEE. The CDR3 contains 16 residues. Here the CDR3 DNA reads TGTGCCAGCAGCCCGGGACTAGCGGTAAACACCGGGGAGCTGTTTTTT. It codes for CASSPGLAVNTGELFF.

The rearrangement links TRBV10-3 to TRBJ2-2; the match to TRBD2 covers 10 bases. Germline trimming cut 5 bases from V and 2 bases from J; bases unmatched to any gene: 2. Per germline, CDR1 ENHRY and CDR2 SYGVKD. There are 15 residues in the CDR3. The chain's CDR3 is CAISPSGGNTGELFF. CDR3 bases: TGTGCCATCAGTCCTAGCGGGGGCAACACCGGGGAGCTGTTTTTT.